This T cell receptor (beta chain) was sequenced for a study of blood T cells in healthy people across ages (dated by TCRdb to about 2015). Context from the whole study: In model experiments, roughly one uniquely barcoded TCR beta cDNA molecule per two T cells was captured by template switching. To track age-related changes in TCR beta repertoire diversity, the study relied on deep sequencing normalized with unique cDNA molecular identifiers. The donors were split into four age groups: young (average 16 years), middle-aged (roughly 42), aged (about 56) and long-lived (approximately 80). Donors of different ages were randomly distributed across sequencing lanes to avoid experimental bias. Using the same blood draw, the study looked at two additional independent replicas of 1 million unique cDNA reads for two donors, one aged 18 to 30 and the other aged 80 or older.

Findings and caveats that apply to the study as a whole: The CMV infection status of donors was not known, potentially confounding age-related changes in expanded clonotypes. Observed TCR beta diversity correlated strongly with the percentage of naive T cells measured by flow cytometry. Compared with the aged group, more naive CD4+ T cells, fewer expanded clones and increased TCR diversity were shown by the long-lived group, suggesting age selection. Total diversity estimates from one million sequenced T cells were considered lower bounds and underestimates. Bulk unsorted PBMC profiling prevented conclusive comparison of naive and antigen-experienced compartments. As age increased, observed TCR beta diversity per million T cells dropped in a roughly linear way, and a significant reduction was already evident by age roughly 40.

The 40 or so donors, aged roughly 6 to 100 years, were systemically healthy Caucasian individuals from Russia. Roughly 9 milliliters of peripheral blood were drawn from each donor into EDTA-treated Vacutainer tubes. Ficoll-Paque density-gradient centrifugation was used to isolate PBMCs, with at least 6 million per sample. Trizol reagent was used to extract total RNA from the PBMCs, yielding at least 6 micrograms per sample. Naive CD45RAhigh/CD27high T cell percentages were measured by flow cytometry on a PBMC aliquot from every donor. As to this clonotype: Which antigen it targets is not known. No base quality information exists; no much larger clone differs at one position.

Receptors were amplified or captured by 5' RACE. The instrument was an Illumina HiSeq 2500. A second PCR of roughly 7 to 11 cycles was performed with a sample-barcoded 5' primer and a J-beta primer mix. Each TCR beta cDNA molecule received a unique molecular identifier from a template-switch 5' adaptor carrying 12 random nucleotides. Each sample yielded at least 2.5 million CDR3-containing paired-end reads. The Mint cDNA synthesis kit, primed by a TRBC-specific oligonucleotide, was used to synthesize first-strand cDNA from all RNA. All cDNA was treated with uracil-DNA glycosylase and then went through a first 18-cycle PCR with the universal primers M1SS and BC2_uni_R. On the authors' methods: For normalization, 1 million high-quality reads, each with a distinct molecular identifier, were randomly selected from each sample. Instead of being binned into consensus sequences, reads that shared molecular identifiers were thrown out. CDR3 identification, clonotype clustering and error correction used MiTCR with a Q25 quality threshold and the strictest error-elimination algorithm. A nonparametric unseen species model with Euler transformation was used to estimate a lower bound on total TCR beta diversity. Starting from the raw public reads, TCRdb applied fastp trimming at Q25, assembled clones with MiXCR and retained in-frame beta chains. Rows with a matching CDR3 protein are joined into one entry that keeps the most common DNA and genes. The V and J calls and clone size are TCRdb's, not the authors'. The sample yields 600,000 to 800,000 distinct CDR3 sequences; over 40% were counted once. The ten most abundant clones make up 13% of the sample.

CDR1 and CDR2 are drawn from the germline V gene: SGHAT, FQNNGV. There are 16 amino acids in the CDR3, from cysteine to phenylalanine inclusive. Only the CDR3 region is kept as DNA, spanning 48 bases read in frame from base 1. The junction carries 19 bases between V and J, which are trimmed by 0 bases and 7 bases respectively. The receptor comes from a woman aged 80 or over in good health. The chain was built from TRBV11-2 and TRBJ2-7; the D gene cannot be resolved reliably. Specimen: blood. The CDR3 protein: CASSLDYVSSYNEQYF. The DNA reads TGTGCCAGCAGCTTAGATTACGTGAGCTCCTACAATGAGCAGTACTTC.